This entry features one TCR beta chain sequence. The data originate from a study of blood T cell repertoires in COVID-19. As for the study in general: Both acute and convalescent COVID-19 samples were obtained from the United States, Italy and Spain. Sample material is recorded as cDNA or gDNA derived from T cells, B-cell-depleted T cells, or PBMCs.

One Seattle source followed patients from active infection through their disease course. Sequencing was performed with immunoSEQ multiplex PCR; in TCRdb, only in-frame clones are kept and a portion is missing. The sample includes some 220,000 clones, roughly 91% of them seen just once. Germline-derived CDR1 and CDR2 are SGHRS and YFSETQ. The V gene lost 0 bases and the J gene lost 7 bases, with 10 bases spanning the gap. CDR3 length: 14 amino acids. V usage is TRBV5-1 and J usage is TRBJ2-2, with D uncertain. Sequenced input: peripheral blood. This TCR was sampled from a man aged 30 to 45 with COVID-19, enrolled during active disease. The chain's CDR3 is CASSLEGGHGELFF. The DNA for the CDR3 is TGCGCCAGCAGCTTGGAAGGCGGTCACGGGGAGCTGTTTTTT.